This TCR beta chain came from a study of tumor-infiltrating lymphocytes in localized non-small cell lung cancer. Background on the study: Patients included smokers and never-smokers with various histologies, some sampled after neoadjuvant chemotherapy. Study-wide results and limits: Not all patients were TCR sequenced, owing to tissue quantity.

Sequencing was performed with immunoSEQ multiplex PCR; in TCRdb, only in-frame clones are kept and a portion is missing. Among 15,000 to 20,000 clones listed, around 73% were seen once. In its sample, this clone was seen a few times. Its target is unknown. The CDR3 has 12 amino acids. V lost 8 bases to trimming and J lost 4 bases; unmatched junction nucleotides: 5. In germline, CDR1 is SGDLS, CDR2 YYNGEE. This receptor was taken from a human donor with non-small cell lung cancer. The sequenced sample consisted of lung tumor tissue. The J gene is TRBJ1-2, the V gene TRBV9; 7 positions agree with TRBD1. The CDR3 loop is CASAQGTYGYTF. CDR3 nucleotide sequence: TGTGCCAGTGCACAGGGGACCTATGGCTACACCTTC.